This T cell receptor (beta chain) was sequenced during a study of CD8 T cells in Susac syndrome. CDR1 SGHDN and CDR2 FVKESK come from the germline V gene. This CDR3 contains 11 residues. Blood CD8+ and CD4+ T cells underwent high-throughput TCR beta sequencing. The multiple sclerosis controls consisted of treatment-naive patients with relapsing-remitting disease, either stable or active. CD8+ and CD4+ T cells were negatively isolated; TEMRA cells were FACS-enriched. A note on this clonotype: One end of the junction fails to match germline, which may point to a read error.

An amount of RNA that ranged from 0.5 to 1 ug was reverse transcribed with random hexamers. Each CDR3 protein gets one entry after TCRdb re-called the immunoSEQ multiplex PCR reads with MiXCR. The repertoire consists of under 200,000 distinct CDR3 sequences, with approximately 95% occurring once and the leading ten covering less than 0.2%. The origin of this receptor is a human donor with multiple sclerosis. The chain combines TRBV14 with TRBJ1-2; possible D gene TRBD1, 5 bases. The sequenced sample consisted of CD8+ T cells from PBMCs. CDR3 sequence: CASSQEVDKLF. The CDR3 DNA sequence: TGTGCCAGCAGCCAAGAGGTGGACAAGCTCTTC.